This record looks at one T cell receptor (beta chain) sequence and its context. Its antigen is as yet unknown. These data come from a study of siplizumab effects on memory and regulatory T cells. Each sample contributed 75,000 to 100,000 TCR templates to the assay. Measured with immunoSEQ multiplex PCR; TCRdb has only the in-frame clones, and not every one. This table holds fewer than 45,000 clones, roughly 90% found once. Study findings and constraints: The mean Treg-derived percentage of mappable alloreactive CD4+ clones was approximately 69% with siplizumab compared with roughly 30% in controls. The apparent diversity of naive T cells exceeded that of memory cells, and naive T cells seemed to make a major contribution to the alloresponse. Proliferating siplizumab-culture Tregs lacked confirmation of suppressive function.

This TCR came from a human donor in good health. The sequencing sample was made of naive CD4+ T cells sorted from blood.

CDR3 DNA: TGTGCCAGCAGCCGCGCTAGCGGTAAGACCCAAGAGACCCAGTACTTC. Protein: CASSRASGKTQETQYF. The V call is TRBV4-2, the J call TRBJ2-5; 7 positions match TRBD2. Germline trimming cut 4 bases from V and 1 base from J; bases unmatched to any gene: 9. This CDR3 comprises 16 residues. Germline loops: CDR1 LGHNA, CDR2 YNFKEQ.